What follows are 30 T cell receptor beta chains derived from one specimen sequenced in a study of T cells after yellow fever vaccination. TCRdb used MiXCR to reprocess the 5' RACE reads, holding one entry per CDR3 protein. The data show some 340,000 distinct CDR3 sequences, with 4.1% seen just once and just under 25% held by the top ten. The sample here was PBMCs, taken 5 days after the yellow fever booster vaccination. These receptors were collected from a young man who received the YFV17D yellow fever vaccine.

This clonotype was found many times. CDR3 residues: CASSRVGDQPQHF. In nucleotides, the CDR3 is TGTGCCAGCAGCCGTGTGGGGGATCAGCCCCAGCATTTT. This chain joins TRBV7-9 and TRBJ1-5, with D possibly matching TRBD1 (5 bases). This CDR3 spans 13 amino acids. Trimming took off 5 bases at V and 5 bases at J, with 10 bases between the two ends. Germline CDR1 reads SEHNR; CDR2 reads FQNEAQ (reference sequence).

The V gene is TRBV5-1, the J gene TRBJ2-7, with D tentatively TRBD1 or TRBD2 (5 bases each). The CDR3 sequence is 14 residues long. In germline, CDR1 is SGHRS, CDR2 YFSETQ. The V end lost 4 bases, the J end lost 3 bases, and 14 bases lay between the germline ends. The CDR3: CASSPRDGDYEQYF. The CDR3 coding sequence is TGCGCCAGCAGCCCCAGGGACGGTGACTACGAGCAGTACTTC.

This clonotype was seen repeatedly, ten times or more. This chain uses TRBV5-1 with TRBJ1-1, with D perhaps TRBD1 (5 bases). Germline loops: CDR1 SGHRS, CDR2 YFSETQ. Trimming removed 3 bases at V and 0 bases at J, with 9 bases between. The CDR3 is 14 amino acids. CDR3 sequence (DNA): TGCGCCAGCAGCTGGGCAGGGATGAACACTGAAGCTTTCTTT. Translation gives CASSWAGMNTEAFF.

The chain joins TRBV28 to TRBJ2-3, with D perhaps matching TRBD1 (6 bases). CDR3 length: 16 amino acids. V dropped 5 bases and J dropped 2 bases, with 17 bases sitting between them. Germline V CDR1 and CDR2: MDHEN, SYDVKM. CDR3 DNA sequence: TGTGCCAGCAGTACGCCCCGGCAGGGGACCACAGATACGCAGTATTTT. Amino acid sequence: CASSTPRQGTTDTQYF.

Ten or more counts support this clonotype. The chain couples TRBV5-1 to TRBJ2-2, with 7 bases matching TRBD1. CDR3 size: 18 residues. Germline V gives CDR1 SGHRS, CDR2 YFSETQ. Losses at the gene ends were 5 bases for V and 3 bases for J; bases not matched to a gene: 16. The CDR3: CASSPRTRQGLDTGELFF. Written as DNA, the CDR3 is TGCGCCAGCAGTCCTCGCACCAGACAGGGATTGGACACCGGGGAGCTGTTTTTT.

This clonotype was seen a handful of times. The chain carries TRBV20-1 and TRBJ1-1; D is ambiguous. V was shortened by 5 bases and J by 2 bases, with 12 bases between the two germline ends. The CDR3 has 13 residues. Germline V gives CDR1 DFQATT, CDR2 SNEGSKA (reference sequence). DNA of the CDR3: TGCAGTGCTCCCGGGATCCATAACACTGAAGCTTTCTTT. It yields the protein CSAPGIHNTEAFF.

This sequence joins TRBV11-1 and TRBJ2-1; D is perhaps TRBD1 or TRBD2 (5 bases each). CDR3 size: 16 residues. Trimming pared 5 bases from V and 5 bases from J, leaving 19 bases between. Germline V lookup: CDR1 SGHAT, CDR2 FQDESV (reference sequence). The CDR3 is CASSENMGVVNNEQFF. CDR3 DNA: TGTGCCAGCAGCGAGAACATGGGGGTCGTCAACAATGAGCAGTTCTTC.

This clonotype was counted between two and nine times. The gene calls are TRBV6-5 and TRBJ2-7; D not certain. V shed 0 bases and J shed 3 bases, with 12 bases lying between them. Germline lookup yields CDR1 MNHEY and CDR2 SVGAGI. This CDR3 is 15 amino acids long. The CDR3 reads CASSYSSNGFYEQYF. The CDR3 bases are TGTGCCAGCAGTTACTCGAGCAACGGATTCTACGAGCAGTACTTC.

This clonotype was observed a few times. The chain couples TRBV5-4 to TRBJ2-1; 8 nucleotides line up with TRBD2. The CDR3 sequence is 16 residues long. The germline gives CDR1 SGHNT, CDR2 YYREEE (reference sequence). Losses at the gene ends were 0 bases for V and 4 bases for J; bases not matched to a gene: 6. CDR3 in amino acids: CASSLEGLGAYNEQFF. The CDR3 bases are TGTGCCAGCAGCTTGGAGGGACTAGGAGCTTACAATGAGCAGTTCTTC.

This clonotype was seen at least ten times. The chain has TRBV12-3 or TRBV12-4 and TRBJ1-2, with TRBD1 as a possible D gene (5 bases). The CDR3 runs to 13 residues. The V gene lost 4 bases and the J gene lost 2 bases, with 8 bases spanning the gap. The CDR3 spells CASSWGRNYGYTF. In DNA, the CDR3 is TGTGCCAGCAGTTGGGGCAGAAACTATGGCTACACCTTC.

The chain uses TRBV4-3 and TRBJ1-1, with D tentatively TRBD1 (5 bases). V lost 3 bases, J lost 0 bases, and 17 bases lay in between. The germline V gene encodes CDR1 LGHNA and CDR2 YSLEER. The CDR3 runs to 17 residues. For the CDR3, the DNA is TGCGCCAGCAGCCAGCTACCCCATACGGACATGAACACTGAAGCTTTCTTT. Its translation is CASSQLPHTDMNTEAFF.

Only a few counts were recorded for this clonotype. The chain joins TRBV4-2 to TRBJ1-1, with a tentative D call TRBD1 (6 bases). This CDR3 is built from 14 residues. Germline CDR1 is LGHNA and CDR2 is YNFKEQ. The ends were cut back, 6 bases at V and 4 bases at J, with 15 bases in the middle. This CDR3 reads CASSTGRGGTEAFF. The CDR3 DNA follows: TGTGCCAGCAGTACGGGCAGGGGTGGCACTGAAGCTTTCTTT.

This clonotype was counted at least ten times. The chain carries TRBV20-1 and TRBJ2-2; TRBD1 aligns across 8 bases. The V and J ends lost 4 bases and 3 bases, in that order; junction bases with no gene match: 10. Germline V gene sequence: CDR1 DFQATT, CDR2 SNEGSKA (reference sequence). The length of the CDR3 is 16 residues. CDR3 sequence (DNA): TGCAGTGCTATGGCAGGGGGCGTGGGACACACCGGGGAGCTGTTTTTT. It yields the protein CSAMAGGVGHTGELFF.

The chain uses TRBV7-9 and TRBJ2-7; possibly TRBD1 for D (5 bases). Per the germline V gene, CDR1 is SEHNR and CDR2 is FQNEAQ (reference sequence). Trimming pared 2 bases from V and 2 bases from J, leaving 10 bases between. The CDR3 length is 14 residues. The CDR3 is CASSLPRETYEQYF. The DNA for the CDR3 is TGTGCCAGCAGCTTACCCAGGGAAACCTACGAGCAGTACTTC.

This clonotype was counted at least ten times. The chain couples TRBV5-1 to TRBJ1-2; no clear D. V was pared by 0 bases and J by 0 bases, with 3 bases between. The CDR3 has 13 residues. Per the germline V gene, CDR1 is SGHRS and CDR2 is YFSETQ. CDR3 protein: CASSLEANYGYTF. DNA for the CDR3: TGCGCCAGCAGCTTGGAGGCTAACTATGGCTACACCTTC. Full variable domain (rest looked up from reference TRBV5-1 and TRBJ1-2): KAGVTQTPRYLIKTRGQQVTLSCSPISGHRSVSWYQQTPGQGLQFLFEYFSETQRNKGNFPGRFSGRQFSNSRSEMNVSTLELGDSALYLCASSLEANYGYTFGSGTRLTVV.

Only a few counts were recorded for this clonotype. The CDR3 DNA sequence: TGTGCCAGCAGTGAAGCGAAAACAGGGGTTGCGACTGAAGCTTTCTTT. It translates to CASSEAKTGVATEAFF. The rearrangement uses TRBV2 and TRBJ1-1; TRBD1 matches 7 bases. Germline loops: CDR1 SNHLY, CDR2 FYNNEI. The CDR3 spans 16 residues. J lost 5 bases, V lost 0 bases, and 9 bases had no gene match.

The gene calls are TRBV5-6 and TRBJ2-3; D is unclear. The CDR3 consists of 16 residues. The V end was cut by 4 bases, the J end by 3 bases, with 18 bases between. CDR1 SGHDT and CDR2 YYEEEE come from the germline V gene. CDR3 residues: CASSPDLTKATDTQYF. DNA for the CDR3: TGTGCCAGCAGCCCTGACCTTACAAAAGCGACAGATACGCAGTATTTT.

The chain recombines TRBV5-1 with TRBJ1-1; tentatively, D is TRBD1 (5 bases). This CDR3 spans 15 amino acids. Germline V gene lookup returns CDR1 SGHRS and CDR2 YFSETQ. Trimming removed 0 bases at V and 0 bases at J, with 9 bases between. The DNA for the CDR3 is TGCGCCAGCAGCTTGGCAGGGTCCATGAACACTGAAGCTTTCTTT. It specifies CASSLAGSMNTEAFF.

Only a few counts were recorded for this clonotype. This rearrangement joins TRBV4-2 to TRBJ1-6, with D unresolved. The V and J ends lost 4 bases and 6 bases respectively, with 10 bases between them. This CDR3 is built from 14 residues. Per germline, CDR1 LGHNA and CDR2 YNFKEQ. The CDR3 region is CASSPDLGNSPLHF. CDR3 in DNA: TGTGCCAGCAGCCCAGATCTGGGTAATTCACCCCTCCACTTT.

Concerning this clonotype: Compared with germline, one end of the junction differs, possibly owing to a read error. V and J are TRBV4-2 and TRBJ1-1; D gene unclear. Germline assignment: CDR1 LGHNA and CDR2 YNFKEQ. CDR3 length: 14 amino acids. The chain's CDR3 is CASSLNLMNTEAFF. CDR3 DNA sequence: TGTGCCAGCAGCCTAAACCTCATGAACACTGAAGCTTTTTTT.

This clonotype was detected only a few times. The rearrangement uses TRBV2 and TRBJ1-6; D is unresolved. CDR1 is SNHLY, CDR2 FYNNEI, per germline. CDR3 size: 11 residues. Trimming cost V 8 bases and J 5 bases, with 4 bases left between them. The CDR3 region has the DNA TGTGCCAGCCGCGATAATTCACCCCTCCACTTT. It encodes CASRDNSPLHF. Full variable domain (outside the CDR3, taken from reference TRBV2 and TRBJ1-6): EPEVTQTPSHQVTQMGQEVILRCVPISNHLYFYWYRQILGQKVEFLVSFYNNEISEKSEIFDDQFSVERPDGSNFTLKIRSTKLEDSAMYFCASRDNSPLHFGNGTRLTVT.

Many counts were recorded for this clonotype. V is TRBV9 and J is TRBJ1-2; D remains unclear. Trimming removed 0 bases at V and 1 base at J, with 13 bases between. The germline CDR1 and CDR2 sequences are SGDLS and YYNGEE. CDR3 length: 16 amino acids. CDR3 DNA: TGTGCCAGCAGCGTAGATTACGGCAGAATTAACTATGGCTACACCTTC. It is translated as CASSVDYGRINYGYTF.

The DNA of the CDR3 is TGTGCCAGCAGCGCTCAGGGACGGCAGCCCCAGCATTTT. This translates into CASSAQGRQPQHF. The V and J genes are TRBV9 and TRBJ1-5; a weak D match, TRBD1 (5 bases). V lost 3 bases to trimming and J lost 7 bases, with 11 bases between them. The CDR3 extends over 13 amino acids. In germline, CDR1 is SGDLS, CDR2 YYNGEE.

There are many counts of this clonotype. The CDR3 is CSARVVTGVFYEQFF. Here the CDR3 DNA reads TGCAGTGCTAGAGTCGTGACAGGGGTGTTCTATGAGCAGTTCTTC. The chain joins TRBV20-1 to TRBJ2-1; 8 nucleotides line up with TRBD1. The CDR3 runs 15 residues. Trimming took 1 base from V and 8 from J; bases not matched to a gene: 10. Germline V gene sequence: CDR1 DFQATT, CDR2 SNEGSKA (reference sequence).

This clonotype has just a few counts. The chain employs TRBV10-3 and TRBJ2-3; D unresolved. Trimming left V 5 bases short and J 2 bases short, with 8 bases between. This CDR3 comprises 13 residues. Germline CDR1 reads ENHRY; CDR2 reads SYGVKD. Here the CDR3 reads CAISLVNTDTQYF. CDR3 in DNA: TGTGCCATCAGTCTCGTCAACACAGATACGCAGTATTTT.

There are a few counts of this clonotype. The genes are TRBV6-6 and TRBJ1-6; D ambiguous. The CDR3 totals 14 residues. The V and J ends lost 2 bases and 2 bases respectively, with 4 bases between them. The germline gives CDR1 MNHNY, CDR2 SVGAGI (reference sequence). CDR3 region: CASSYRAYNSPLHF. The CDR3 DNA sequence: TGTGCCAGCAGTTACAGGGCCTATAATTCACCCCTCCACTTT.

This clonotype has a handful of counts. The rearrangement joins TRBV7-9 to TRBJ1-2; D is undetermined. Germline lookup yields CDR1 SEHNR and CDR2 FQNEAQ (reference sequence). The CDR3 extends over 11 amino acids. Between the trimmed V and J ends, which lost 3 bases and 10 bases, there was a span of 9 bases. DNA of the CDR3: TGTGCCAGCAGCTTCCGTTCCGACTACACCTTC. It translates to CASSFRSDYTF.

The V gene is TRBV2, the J gene TRBJ2-5; 10 bases are shared with TRBD1. Trimming took 3 bases from V and 5 from J; bases not matched to a gene: 12. CDR3 length: 17 amino acids. Germline CDR1 reads SNHLY; CDR2 reads FYNNEI. CDR3 sequence (DNA): TGTGCCAGCAGTGAGTTTAGAGTGACAGGGGGCGCGGAGACCCAGTACTTC. It translates to CASSEFRVTGGAETQYF. Together with reference TRBV2 and TRBJ2-5, the CDR3 gives the full variable domain: EPEVTQTPSHQVTQMGQEVILRCVPISNHLYFYWYRQILGQKVEFLVSFYNNEISEKSEIFDDQFSVERPDGSNFTLKIRSTKLEDSAMYFCASSEFRVTGGAETQYFGPGTRLLVL.

The gene calls are TRBV20-1 and TRBJ1-5; perhaps TRBD1 as D (5 bases). The V gene's germline CDR1 is DFQATT and CDR2 SNEGSKA (reference sequence). This CDR3 is built from 13 residues. The V end was cut by 0 bases, the J end by 7 bases, with 10 bases between. CDR3: CSARELAGQPQHF. Here the CDR3 DNA reads TGCAGTGCTAGAGAACTTGCAGGGCAGCCCCAGCATTTT.

This clonotype was found many times. The CDR3 reads CASNLAGQGKNQPQHF. The CDR3 nucleotides are TGTGCCAGCAATCTAGCGGGACAGGGGAAGAATCAGCCCCAGCATTTT. The chain has TRBV12-3 or TRBV12-4 and TRBJ1-5; 10 nucleotides align to TRBD1. CDR3 size: 16 residues. Germline trimming cut 7 bases from V and 4 bases from J; bases unmatched to any gene: 10.